This TCR beta chain was recorded in a study of lymphopenia after photon versus proton radiotherapy. Regarding the study as a whole: Post-nadir TCR diversity decline inversely tracked overall survival among those who died. Oligoclonal CD8+ Temra expansion after nadir drove photon patients' diversity drop. Photon-treated patients lost naive T cells and TCR diversity; proton-treated stayed stable.

The ends lost 4 bases at V and 0 bases at J; junction bases unmatched: 4. This CDR3 has 16 amino acids. Germline V gene sequence: CDR1 SNHLY, CDR2 FYNNEI. This clone was recorded only once. Antigen: not known. This table comes from immunoSEQ multiplex PCR, and its TCRdb copy is limited to in-frame clones, with some not included. The data contain about 19,000 clones, over 80% of them singletons. The J gene is TRBJ2-2, the V gene TRBV2, with 8 bases identical to TRBD1. Sample: peripheral blood, taken from a patient treated with photon-based radiotherapy. The sequence was obtained from a man aged 60 to 75 with pancreatic cancer. The CDR3, as DNA: TGTGCCAGCAGTGCGTCAGGGGGCGCGAACACCGGGGAGCTGTTTTTT. It is translated as CASSASGGANTGELFF.